Listed below are T cell receptor beta chains from one sample, sequenced in a study of blood T cells in healthy people across ages. TCRdb independently ran MiXCR on the 5' RACE reads; one entry per CDR3 protein. The sample shows 800,000 to 900,000 distinct CDR3 sequences, 62% of them seen only once. Sequenced sample: blood. The receptor set was obtained from a man aged 25 to 40 in good health. The CDR3 runs from the conserved cysteine through the conserved F or W. The D gene is left open where the match is weak. Part of the rows lack a size; the others show once, few, many or a class for expanded clones.

clone size	V gene	J gene	D gene	CDR3 protein	CDR3 DNA
-	TRBV20-1	TRBJ2-5	-	CSASPGRPSVTQYF	TGCAGTGCATCCCCGGGACGCCCGTCGGTGACCCAGTACTTC
-	TRBV7-8	TRBJ2-1	-	CASSPRDKSYNEQFF	TGTGCCAGCAGCCCCCGGGACAAGTCCTACAATGAGCAGTTCTTC
-	TRBV9	TRBJ2-4	TRBD1	CASSVTGDAWGIQYF	TGTGCCAGCAGCGTAACAGGGGACGCTTGGGGCATTCAGTACTTC
-	TRBV6-5	TRBJ2-5	-	CASSAEGTGETQYF	TGTGCCAGCAGTGCCGAGGGGACCGGGGAGACCCAGTACTTC
-	TRBV10-1	TRBJ2-3	-	CASRQDHSTDTQYF	TGCGCCAGCAGACAGGATCATAGCACAGATACGCAGTATTTT
once	TRBV2	TRBJ2-7	TRBD1	CASSEGTGVAEQYF	TGTGCCAGCAGTGAAGGGACAGGGGTAGCCGAGCAGTACTTC
-	TRBV9	TRBJ2-3	-	CASSEQGSTDTQYF	TGTGCCAGCAGCGAACAGGGTTCCACAGATACGCAGTATTTT
-	TRBV24-1	TRBJ1-1	-	CATAAGLNTEAFF	TGTGCCACCGCGGCCGGACTCAACACTGAAGCTTTCTTT
few	TRBV29-1	TRBJ2-7	-	CSANSEGYEQYF	TGCAGCGCCAACAGTGAAGGCTACGAGCAGTACTTC
once	TRBV28	TRBJ1-1	TRBD1	CASSLPLQGAIMNTEAFF	TGTGCCAGCAGTTTACCCCTGCAGGGGGCCATAATGAACACTGAAGCTTTCTTT
-	TRBV28	TRBJ1-5	TRBD1	CASRQTTGSSNQPQHF	TGTGCCAGCAGGCAAACGACAGGGTCGAGCAATCAGCCCCAGCATTTT
-	TRBV20-1	TRBJ1-1	-	CSAYYGENAEAFF	TGCAGTGCTTACTACGGGGAGAACGCTGAAGCTTTCTTT
-	TRBV4-2	TRBJ2-7	-	CASSDQREYEQYF	TGTGCCAGCAGTGACCAGAGGGAATACGAGCAGTACTTC
-	TRBV28	TRBJ1-2	-	CASALSRANYGYTF	TGTGCCAGCGCCCTCAGCAGAGCTAACTATGGCTACACCTTC
-	TRBV7-2	TRBJ1-2	TRBD1	CASSRRTGDFGHTF	TGTGCCAGCAGCCGACGGACAGGGGATTTTGGCCACACCTTC
-	TRBV29-1	TRBJ1-2	-	CSVVRDYGYTF	TGCAGCGTCGTTCGGGACTATGGCTACACCTTC
-	TRBV12-3/TRBV12-4	TRBJ1-1	-	CASSSWGRSTEAFF	TGTGCCAGCAGTTCTTGGGGAAGGAGCACTGAAGCTTTCTTT
-	TRBV5-5	TRBJ2-3	-	CASSWEAGTDTQYF	TGTGCCAGCAGCTGGGAAGCAGGCACAGATACGCAGTATTTT
many	TRBV20-1	TRBJ2-7	TRBD1	CSASGTGGHNYEQYF	TGCAGTGCTAGCGGGACAGGGGGCCACAATTACGAGCAGTACTTC
few	TRBV7-2	TRBJ2-2	-	CASGDTGELFF	TGTGCCAGCGGAGATACCGGGGAGCTGTTTTTT
-	TRBV20-1	TRBJ2-1	-	CSAASQGPYNEQFF	TGCAGTGCCGCGAGTCAGGGCCCTTACAATGAGCAGTTCTTC
-	TRBV29-1	TRBJ1-2	TRBD1	CSVEVWDRTNYGYTF	TGCAGCGTTGAAGTTTGGGACAGAACTAACTATGGCTACACCTTC
few	TRBV4-2	TRBJ2-3	-	CASSQGILARTDTQYF	TGTGCCAGCAGCCAAGGTATCCTAGCGCGCACAGATACGCAGTATTTT
few	TRBV11-3	TRBJ2-2	-	CASSLEGGANTGELFF	TGTGCCAGCAGCTTAGAAGGCGGGGCGAACACCGGGGAGCTGTTTTTT
-	TRBV6-2/TRBV6-3	TRBJ2-5	-	CASSYGPGQYF	TGTGCCAGCAGTTACGGTCCGGGGCAGTACTTC
-	TRBV6-2/TRBV6-3	TRBJ2-1	-	CASSAVGETQFF	TGTGCCAGCAGTGCAGTGGGAGAGACCCAGTTCTTC
few	TRBV4-3	TRBJ2-4	TRBD1	CASSQESRGLDIQYF	TGCGCCAGCAGCCAAGAATCAAGGGGGCTGGACATTCAGTACTTC
-	TRBV7-8	TRBJ1-5	-	CASSSGDDPYQPQHF	TGTGCCAGCAGTTCCGGGGATGACCCCTATCAGCCCCAGCATTTT
-	TRBV27	TRBJ2-1	-	CGAGTVKANNEQFF	TGTGGCGCGGGGACAGTTAAAGCGAACAATGAGCAGTTCTTC
-	TRBV7-2	TRBJ2-1	-	CASSSRPGDEQFF	TGTGCCAGCAGCTCCCGTCCAGGGGATGAGCAGTTCTTC
-	TRBV27	TRBJ2-7	-	CASQGRAYEQYF	TGTGCCAGCCAGGGCAGGGCCTACGAGCAGTACTTC
-	TRBV27	TRBJ2-7	-	CASSMARASYEQYF	TGTGCCAGCAGCATGGCGAGGGCCTCCTACGAGCAGTACTTC
many	TRBV12-3/TRBV12-4	TRBJ2-5	-	CASSSWGRVAKETQYF	TGTGCCAGCAGCTCATGGGGCAGGGTTGCGAAAGAGACCCAGTACTTC
few	TRBV6-2/TRBV6-3	TRBJ1-2	-	CASSYNGQNGGYTF	TGTGCCAGCAGTTACAACGGGCAGAATGGTGGCTACACCTTC
-	TRBV12-3/TRBV12-4	TRBJ2-7	-	CASSSADGAYEQYF	TGTGCCAGCAGTTCCGCAGACGGTGCCTACGAGCAGTACTTC
many	TRBV29-1	TRBJ2-1	-	CSVDGRLVYEQFF	TGCAGCGTTGACGGGAGACTAGTCTATGAGCAGTTCTTC
-	TRBV24-1	TRBJ2-3	-	CATKGAGTDTQYF	TGTGCCACCAAGGGGGCGGGGACAGATACGCAGTATTTT
-	TRBV28	TRBJ1-4	-	CASSYPGHEYEKLFF	TGTGCCAGCAGTTACCCGGGACACGAGTATGAAAAACTGTTTTTT
-	TRBV20-1	TRBJ2-3	TRBD2	CSARILAGGLGTQYF	TGCAGTGCTAGAATACTAGCGGGGGGGCTTGGTACGCAGTATTTT
few	TRBV7-9	TRBJ1-1	TRBD1	CASSQQGIYTEAFF	TGTGCCAGCAGCCAACAGGGGATCTACACTGAAGCTTTCTTT
-	TRBV20-1	TRBJ1-5	-	CSARDNGGYQPQHF	TGCAGTGCTAGGGACAACGGGGGCTATCAGCCCCAGCATTTT
-	TRBV7-8	TRBJ2-7	-	CASSATGISYEQYF	TGTGCCAGCAGCGCAACAGGCATCTCCTACGAGCAGTACTTC